The 32 T cell receptor beta chains in this list originate from one sample, sequenced in a study of blood T cell repertoires in COVID-19. The method was immunoSEQ multiplex PCR; TCRdb's version includes in-frame clones alone and lacks a portion of them. Here the sample spans a few hundred thousand clones, approximately 85% being singletons. The sample was peripheral blood. All receptors derive from a woman aged 45-60 years with acute or convalescent COVID-19.

The chain joins TRBV27 to TRBJ2-7; 12 nucleotides match TRBD2. This CDR3 is 18 amino acids long. Germline CDR1 is MNHEY and CDR2 is SMNVEV (reference sequence). V was pared by 5 bases and J by 0 bases, with 11 bases of the junction left unmatched. The CDR3: CASSPGRTGLAGSYEQYF. As DNA, the CDR3 is TGTGCCAGCAGTCCGGGACGGACGGGACTAGCGGGCTCCTACGAGCAGTACTTC.

This clone has a single count. The genes are TRBV6-5 and TRBJ1-5, with a weak D call TRBD1 (5 bases). Germline-derived CDR1 and CDR2 are MNHEY and SVGAGI. This CDR3 is built from 14 residues. V dropped 7 bases and J dropped 0 bases, with 10 bases sitting between them. CDR3 sequence: CASTGHYSNQPQHF. CDR3 nucleotides: TGTGCCAGCACAGGACACTATAGCAATCAGCCCCAGCATTTT.

This sequence joins TRBV9 and TRBJ2-1, with D tentatively TRBD1 (6 bases). The V gene lost 4 bases and the J gene lost 7 bases, with 12 bases spanning the gap. The CDR3 contains 13 residues. The germline CDR1 and CDR2 sequences are SGDLS and YYNGEE. CDR3 region: CASSLRTENEQFF. Written as DNA, the CDR3 is TGTGCCAGCAGCCTACGGACAGAGAATGAGCAGTTCTTC.

The chain joins TRBV30 to TRBJ2-7; D might be TRBD1 (6 bases). In germline, CDR1 is GTSNPN, CDR2 SVGIG (reference sequence). Trimming took off 0 bases at V and 4 bases at J, with 10 bases between the two ends. The CDR3 totals 13 residues. CDR3 nucleotides: TGTGCCTGGAGTGTCAACAGGGCTTACGAGCAGTACTTC. Protein product: CAWSVNRAYEQYF.

This chain connects TRBV9 to TRBJ2-3; weak D call: TRBD2 (6 bases). V dropped 3 bases and J dropped 1 base, with 15 bases sitting between them. The CDR3 covers 16 residues. Germline values: CDR1 SGDLS, CDR2 YYNGEE. The CDR3: CASSAASVGGTDTQYF. The CDR3 DNA follows: TGTGCCAGCAGCGCGGCTAGCGTTGGGGGCACAGATACGCAGTATTTT.

The chain uses TRBV6-4 and TRBJ2-3; TRBD1 agrees at 9 bases. Losses at the gene ends were 0 bases for V and 1 base for J; bases not matched to a gene: 5. The CDR3 covers 17 residues. The germline CDR1 and CDR2 sequences are MRHNA and SNTAGT. CDR3 sequence reads: CASSDSGTGKGTDTQYF. The CDR3 DNA sequence: TGTGCCAGCAGTGACTCTGGGACAGGGAAAGGCACAGATACGCAGTATTTT.

The chain combines TRBV12-3 or TRBV12-4 with TRBJ1-5; TRBD1 aligns across 7 bases. The CDR3 has 13 amino acids. Trimming at V came to 6 bases and at J to 11 bases, leaving 10 bases not matched to a gene. CDR3 loop: CASRLGDSRAQHF. The CDR3 region has the DNA TGTGCCAGCAGACTTGGGGACAGCCGTGCCCAGCATTTT.

V is TRBV28 and J is TRBJ1-2; TRBD1 is a possible D gene (6 bases). Looked up from germline, CDR1 is MDHEN and CDR2 is SYDVKM. This CDR3 region has 17 residues. Trimming stripped 6 bases from V and 0 bases from J, with 20 bases between. CDR3 residues: CASSLPGARMANYGYTF. The CDR3 coding sequence is TGTGCCAGCAGCCTCCCAGGGGCCCGCATGGCTAACTATGGCTACACCTTC.

This chain uses TRBV7-9 with TRBJ1-2; no clear D. CDR1 and CDR2 from the germline V gene are SEHNR and FQNEAQ (reference sequence). Deletions cut 5 bases from V and 8 bases from J, with 18 bases between. The CDR3 loop spans 14 amino acids. Here the CDR3 DNA reads TGTGCCAGCAGCCCCTGGGAGGGTTTGGAGGGCTACACCTTC. Translation gives CASSPWEGLEGYTF.

The J gene is TRBJ1-5, the V gene TRBV19; TRBD1 aligns across 7 bases. Germline V CDR1 and CDR2: LNHDA, SQIVND (reference sequence). V gave up 5 bases and J gave up 1 base; unmatched junction bases: 11. CDR3 length equals 17 residues. The CDR3 nucleotides read TGTGCCAGTAGTGAAACAGGGGTGGCCATCAGCAATCAGCCCCAGCATTTT. Residues: CASSETGVAISNQPQHF. The full variable domain, rest sourced from reference TRBV19 and TRBJ1-5, is DGGITQSPKYLFRKEGQNVTLSCEQNLNHDAMYWYRQDPGQGLRLIYYSQIVNDFQKGDIAEGYSVSREKKESFPLTVTSAQKNPTAFYLCASSETGVAISNQPQHFGDGTRLSIL.

This rearrangement joins TRBV7-2 to TRBJ2-7, with a tentative D call TRBD2 (6 bases). V lost 5 bases and J 4 bases, leaving 15 bases between the germline ends. Germline loops: CDR1 SGHTA, CDR2 FQGNSA. The CDR3 extends over 14 amino acids. CDR3 in DNA: TGTGCCAGCAGCCCTTCCCGCGGGGAGTACGAGCAGTACTTC. Protein product: CASSPSRGEYEQYF.

Note on this clone: Germline and junction disagree at one end, which may indicate a read error. This chain joins TRBV6-5 and TRBJ2-7, with D possibly matching TRBD1 (6 bases). Germline values: CDR1 MNHEY, CDR2 SVGAGI. CDR3 size: 11 residues. In DNA, the CDR3 is TGTGCCACCCAGGGGCTTTACGGGCAGTACTTC. Its protein is CATQGLYGQYF.

This clone was seen only once. This chain uses TRBV5-1 with TRBJ2-7; 16 bases are shared with TRBD2. The CDR3 totals 18 residues. Germline CDR1 SGHRS, CDR2 YFSETQ. V lost 4 bases, J lost 0 bases, and 7 bases stayed unmatched. The CDR3 reads CASSPAGTSGRGSYEQYF. DNA for the CDR3: TGCGCCAGCAGCCCAGCCGGGACTAGCGGGAGGGGCTCCTACGAGCAGTACTTC. Full variable domain (remainder filled in from reference TRBV5-1 and TRBJ2-7): KAGVTQTPRYLIKTRGQQVTLSCSPISGHRSVSWYQQTPGQGLQFLFEYFSETQRNKGNFPGRFSGRQFSNSRSEMNVSTLELGDSALYLCASSPAGTSGRGSYEQYFGPGTRLTVT.

This clone occurred once. The genes are TRBV27 and TRBJ2-7, with D possibly TRBD1 on 6 matching bases. Germline-derived CDR1 and CDR2 are MNHEY and SMNVEV (reference sequence). This CDR3 comprises 16 residues. Trimming removed 5 bases from V and 2 bases from J, with 19 bases in between. CDR3 loop: CASSPAPGVRPYEQYF. The DNA for the CDR3 is TGTGCCAGCAGTCCGGCCCCAGGGGTTAGGCCCTACGAGCAGTACTTC.

The V and J genes are TRBV6-2 or TRBV6-3 and TRBJ2-7, with 7 bases matching TRBD1. CDR1 MNHEY and CDR2 SVGEGT come from the germline V gene. This CDR3 is built from 15 residues. Germline trimming cut 5 bases from V and 0 bases from J; bases unmatched to any gene: 7. This CDR3 reads CASSLDRAASYEQYF. The CDR3 nucleotides are TGTGCCAGCAGTCTTGACAGGGCCGCCTCCTACGAGCAGTACTTC.

The J gene is TRBJ2-4, the V gene TRBV2; perhaps TRBD1 as D (5 bases). CDR1 SNHLY and CDR2 FYNNEI come from the germline V gene. The V end was cut by 3 bases, the J end by 5 bases, with 8 bases between. The CDR3 loop spans 13 amino acids. The CDR3 bases are TGTGCCAGCAGTGACCGCAGGGAAAACATTCAGTACTTC. Protein: CASSDRRENIQYF.

This clone occurred once. V and J are TRBV10-3 and TRBJ1-1, with D possibly matching TRBD1 (5 bases). The CDR3 covers 14 residues. The V end was cut by 8 bases, the J end by 5 bases, with 18 bases between. The germline CDR1 and CDR2 sequences are ENHRY and SYGVKD. CDR3 sequence reads: CAIGDRRSGTEAFF. As DNA, the CDR3 is TGTGCCATCGGAGACAGACGGTCTGGGACTGAAGCTTTCTTT.

The J gene is TRBJ2-1, the V gene TRBV7-3; TRBD2 aligns across 8 bases. CDR1 is SGHTA and CDR2 is FQGTGA in the germline V gene. CDR3 size: 13 residues. V dropped 5 bases and J dropped 10; count of bases not matched to a gene: 7. For the CDR3, the DNA is TGTGCCAGCAGCCCCGGGGTAGCGGGGGAGCAGTTCTTC. Encoded protein: CASSPGVAGEQFF.

CDR3 bases: TGTGCCACCAGTGATCCCGGGACACCGGAGACCCAGTACTTC. It codes for CATSDPGTPETQYF. The chain is built from TRBV24-1 and TRBJ2-5, with D tentatively TRBD1 (6 bases). Trimming pared 3 bases from V and 5 bases from J, leaving 12 bases between. The CDR3 is 14 amino acids. CDR1 is KGHDR, CDR2 SFDVKD, per germline.

With regard to this clone: Other DNA sequences in the same sample also yield this CDR3. The chain links TRBV7-2 to TRBJ2-7; 8 bases agree with TRBD2. The CDR3 consists of 15 residues. Germline CDR1 and CDR2: SGHTA and FQGNSA. Trimming took 2 bases from V and 0 from J; bases not matched to a gene: 3. Here the CDR3 DNA reads TGTGCCAGCAGCTTAAGCGGGGGAAGCTCCTACGAGCAGTACTTC. This codes for CASSLSGGSSYEQYF.

V is TRBV19 and J is TRBJ2-1; the match to TRBD2 covers 9 bases. V shed 3 bases, J shed 5 bases, and the junction held 8 bases outside the gene matches. This CDR3 contains 16 residues. The germline V gene has CDR1 LNHDA and CDR2 SQIVND (reference sequence). As DNA, the CDR3 is TGTGCCAGTAGTATGTGGGGCGGGAGGGCCGACAATGAGCAGTTCTTC. Encoded protein: CASSMWGGRADNEQFF.

The chain uses TRBV29-1 and TRBJ2-3; 7 nucleotides match TRBD1. The ends lost 3 bases at V and 0 bases at J; junction bases unmatched: 6. This CDR3 is built from 15 residues. CDR1 is SQVTM and CDR2 is ANQGSEA in the germline V gene. The CDR3 reads CSVEGTAPSTDTQYF. In nucleotides, the CDR3 is TGCAGCGTTGAGGGGACAGCCCCTAGCACAGATACGCAGTATTTT.

This chain links TRBV6-2 or TRBV6-3 with TRBJ2-2, with 7 bases aligning to TRBD2. From germline, CDR1 is MNHEY and CDR2 SVGEGT. Trimming at V came to 2 bases and at J to 3 bases, leaving 12 bases not matched to a gene. CDR3 length equals 18 residues. CDR3 sequence: CASSYIGRGVLDTGELFF. The CDR3 DNA sequence: TGTGCCAGCAGTTACATCGGACGGGGGGTATTGGACACCGGGGAGCTGTTTTTT.

This chain connects TRBV6-5 to TRBJ2-7; 9 bases fit TRBD2. The CDR3 loop spans 15 amino acids. The V segment lost 6 bases and the J segment 3 bases; nucleotides outside the gene matches: 9. Germline values: CDR1 MNHEY, CDR2 SVGAGI. CDR3 loop: CASSRSSGGNYEQYF. The CDR3, as DNA: TGTGCCAGCAGCCGGTCCAGCGGGGGGAACTACGAGCAGTACTTC.

The genes are TRBV5-4 and TRBJ1-4; D may be TRBD1 (6 bases). The CDR3 contains 14 residues. Germline CDR1 reads SGHNT; CDR2 reads YYREEE (reference sequence). Trimming pared 3 bases from V and 4 bases from J, leaving 10 bases between. CDR3 bases: TGTGCCAGCAGCTCCCGGGACATTAATGAAAAACTGTTTTTT. This encodes CASSSRDINEKLFF.

The chain joins TRBV3-1 (or the pseudogene TRBV3-2) to TRBJ1-4; 10 positions agree with TRBD1. The CDR3 contains 15 residues. V dropped 4 bases and J dropped 8; count of bases not matched to a gene: 7. Germline assignment: CDR1 LGHDT and CDR2 YNNKEL (reference sequence). The DNA of the CDR3 is TGTGCCAGCAGCCGCGACAGGGGGCGCAAGGAAAAACTGTTTTTT. Translation: CASSRDRGRKEKLFF.

The chain uses TRBV6-1 and TRBJ2-1; D gene ambiguous. V lost 0 bases, J lost 7 bases, and 13 bases lay in between. This CDR3 has 15 amino acids. Germline CDR1 is MNHNS and CDR2 is SASEGT. For the CDR3, the DNA is TGTGCCAGCAGTGAAGCAAGCGTAGGCCGAAATGAGCAGTTCTTC. Amino acid sequence: CASSEASVGRNEQFF.

J is TRBJ1-1 and V is TRBV19; 10 nucleotides align to TRBD1. V shed 7 bases, J shed 10 bases, and the junction held 9 bases outside the gene matches. Per germline, CDR1 LNHDA and CDR2 SQIVND (reference sequence). CDR3 length: 13 amino acids. Here the CDR3 DNA reads TGTGCCAGTATGACGACAGGGGGCATGGGAGCTTTCTTT. Its translation is CASMTTGGMGAFF. The whole variable domain, filled in from reference TRBV19 and TRBJ1-1, reads DGGITQSPKYLFRKEGQNVTLSCEQNLNHDAMYWYRQDPGQGLRLIYYSQIVNDFQKGDIAEGYSVSREKKESFPLTVTSAQKNPTAFYLCASMTTGGMGAFFGQGTRLTVV.

The chain has TRBV27 and TRBJ2-5, with 8 positions matching TRBD1. Trimming at V came to 5 bases and at J to 0 bases, leaving 5 bases not matched to a gene. Looked up from germline, CDR1 is MNHEY and CDR2 is SMNVEV (reference sequence). The CDR3 has 15 residues. The CDR3 region is CASSRTGMYQETQYF. The CDR3 DNA follows: TGTGCCAGCAGTCGGACAGGGATGTACCAAGAGACCCAGTACTTC.

This clone occurred a few times. This rearrangement joins TRBV13 to TRBJ2-7, with D perhaps matching TRBD1 (6 bases). Trimming left V 0 bases short and J 13 bases short, with 13 bases between. From germline, CDR1 is PRHDT and CDR2 FYEKMQ (reference sequence). The CDR3 covers 12 residues. CDR3 region: CASSLGLGGVYF. The CDR3 coding sequence is TGTGCCAGCAGCTTAGGTCTTGGGGGCGTCTACTTC.

This chain uses TRBV10-3 with TRBJ2-5; 10 bases align to TRBD1. The V and J ends lost 10 bases and 4 bases, in that order; junction bases with no gene match: 9. This CDR3 has 14 amino acids. CDR1 and CDR2 (germline): ENHRY, SYGVKD. The DNA of the CDR3 is TGTGCCACCGGGGACAGGGGAAAGGGAGAGACCCAGTACTTC. It translates to CATGDRGKGETQYF.

The DNA for the CDR3 is TGTGCCAGCAGCTTAGTCGCCTACGAGCAGTACTTC. This sequence encodes CASSLVAYEQYF. The chain links TRBV7-9 to TRBJ2-7; D not certain. V was cut by 1 base and J by 2 bases, with 3 bases left in between. Looked up from germline, CDR1 is SEHNR and CDR2 is FQNEAQ (reference sequence). This CDR3 contains 12 residues.